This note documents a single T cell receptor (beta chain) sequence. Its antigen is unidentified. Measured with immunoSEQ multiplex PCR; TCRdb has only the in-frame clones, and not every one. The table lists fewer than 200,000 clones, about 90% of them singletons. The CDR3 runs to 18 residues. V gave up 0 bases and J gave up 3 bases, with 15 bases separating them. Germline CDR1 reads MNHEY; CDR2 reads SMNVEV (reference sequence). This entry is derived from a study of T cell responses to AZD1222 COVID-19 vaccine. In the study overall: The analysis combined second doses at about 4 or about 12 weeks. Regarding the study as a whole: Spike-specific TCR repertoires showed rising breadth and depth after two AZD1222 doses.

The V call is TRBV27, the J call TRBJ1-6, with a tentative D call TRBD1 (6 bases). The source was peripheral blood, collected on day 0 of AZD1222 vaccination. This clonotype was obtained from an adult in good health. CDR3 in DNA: TGTGCCAGCAGTTTATCTGGCGGGGGCCGAAGCTATAATTCACCCCTCCACTTT. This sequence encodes CASSLSGGGRSYNSPLHF.